One T cell receptor beta chain is described in this entry. The antigen remains undetermined. This record belongs to a study of PD-1 blockade in classical Hodgkin lymphoma. In the study overall: With a 2-week interval, patients received intravenous nivolumab at 3 mg/kg.

Study-wide points: For complete responders, baseline diversity was comparable to that of newly diagnosed patients. The origin of the repertoire differences remains undefined, with disease activity or prior therapy as possible causes. Newly diagnosed patients were said to have less baseline TCR diversity than healthy donors did.

Losses at the gene ends were 6 bases for V and 4 bases for J; bases not matched to a gene: 11. The germline CDR1 and CDR2 sequences are MRHNA and SNTAGT. This CDR3 has 18 amino acids. Sequenced by immunoSEQ multiplex PCR; TCRdb stores in-frame clones only, minus some. The sample contains thousands of clones, around 84% of which appear only once. All patients relapsed after autologous stem cell transplantation, and brentuximab vedotin exposure varied. The TCR comes from a human donor with classical Hodgkin lymphoma. The V call is TRBV6-4, the J call TRBJ2-2; TRBD2 matches 13 bases. The sequencing used peripheral blood mononuclear cells (PBMCs), collected at baseline. The CDR3 spells CASSAALAGGPSTGELFF. CDR3 DNA: TGTGCCAGCAGCGCGGCACTAGCGGGAGGGCCTAGCACCGGGGAGCTGTTTTTT.